A selection of T cell receptor beta chains follows, all from one sample in a study of Ad26.COV2.S vaccination and SARS-CoV-2 variants. TCRdb's table, derived via immunoSEQ multiplex PCR, lists solely in-frame clones and lacks some. Among 300,000 to 350,000 clones listed, 85% to 90% were seen once. Material: peripheral blood, obtained in a trial of Ad26.COV2.S vaccine versus placebo. These receptors came from a person aged 18-65 years who received the Ad26.COV2.S COVID-19 vaccine or a placebo. Each CDR3 is given with its conserved first and last residue. Each record gives: clone size, V gene, J gene, D gene, CDR3 protein, CDR3 DNA. The D gene is left open where the match is weak. Not every row has a clone size; where given, it reads once, few, many or a size class.

size: .
V: TRBV6-2/TRBV6-3
J: TRBJ1-4
D: .
CDR3: CASSYGSGPANEKLFF
DNA: TGTGCCAGCAGTTACGGTTCCGGGCCGGCTAATGAAAAACTGTTTTTT

size: .
V: TRBV21-1
J: TRBJ2-7
D: .
CDR3: CASSNWPTGSYEQYF
DNA: TGTGCCAGCAGCAATTGGCCAACTGGGAGTTACGAGCAGTACTTC

size: .
V: TRBV27
J: TRBJ1-1
D: .
CDR3: CASSWGIRAGGTEAFF
DNA: TGTGCCAGCAGTTGGGGGATTCGAGCTGGGGGGACTGAAGCTTTCTTT

size: .
V: TRBV10-2
J: TRBJ1-1
D: TRBD1
CDR3: CASSEAGGDTEAFF
DNA: TGCGCCAGCAGTGAGGCAGGGGGCGACACTGAAGCTTTCTTT

size: .
V: TRBV4-3
J: TRBJ2-7
D: .
CDR3: CASSQGETYEQYF
DNA: TGCGCCAGCAGCCAAGGGGAAACCTACGAGCAGTACTTC

size: .
V: TRBV7-9
J: TRBJ1-1
D: .
CDR3: CASSKPTGAEAFF
DNA: TGTGCCAGCAGTAAGCCTACAGGCGCGGAGGCTTTCTTT

size: .
V: TRBV7-9
J: TRBJ1-2
D: .
CDR3: CASSPLRGAERNGYTF
DNA: TGTGCCAGCAGCCCCCTCCGAGGGGCTGAGAGGAATGGCTACACCTTC

size: .
V: TRBV7-6
J: TRBJ2-5
D: .
CDR3: CASSQGSLPETQYF
DNA: TGTGCCAGCAGCCAGGGCTCCCTTCCCGAGACCCAGTACTTC

size: few
V: TRBV10-3
J: TRBJ1-2
D: .
CDR3: CANAYGRDYGYTF
DNA: TGTGCCAACGCCTACGGACGGGACTATGGCTACACCTTC

size: .
V: TRBV9
J: TRBJ2-7
D: TRBD2
CDR3: CASSVERGYEQYF
DNA: TGTGCCAGCAGCGTTGAGCGGGGGTACGAGCAGTACTTC

size: .
V: TRBV6-6
J: TRBJ2-7
D: TRBD2
CDR3: CASSPRGDYEQYF
DNA: TGTGCCAGCAGTCCACGGGGGGACTACGAGCAGTACTTC

size: once
V: TRBV9
J: TRBJ2-3
D: .
CDR3: CASSVYGVYYADTQYF
DNA: TGTGCCAGCAGCGTGTACGGGGTGTATTATGCAGATACGCAGTATTTT

size: .
V: TRBV18
J: TRBJ2-3
D: TRBD2
CDR3: CASSRSGGAADTQYF
DNA: TGTGCCAGCTCACGTAGCGGGGGGGCAGCAGATACGCAGTATTTT

size: .
V: TRBV14
J: TRBJ2-5
D: .
CDR3: CASSQPLPGSQETQYF
DNA: TGTGCCAGCAGCCAACCACTCCCAGGGTCCCAAGAGACCCAGTACTTC

size: .
V: TRBV6-2/TRBV6-3
J: TRBJ2-5
D: TRBD2
CDR3: CASSYGGAGVKTQYF
DNA: TGTGCCAGCAGTTACGGCGGGGCGGGAGTCAAGACCCAGTACTTC

size: once
V: TRBV19
J: TRBJ2-2
D: .
CDR3: CASSDGTRKVTGELFF
DNA: TGTGCCAGTAGTGACGGAACTCGTAAAGTAACCGGGGAGCTGTTTTTT